The sequence of this T cell receptor beta chain was determined in a study of shared clonotypes between healthy human individuals. The data were produced by immunoSEQ multiplex PCR, yet TCRdb's version contains in-frame clones alone and is incomplete. The table records some 740,000 clones, almost 95% of them present only once. CD45RO-negative, CCR7-selected cells formed the naive CD8 fraction, which excluded terminally differentiated effector memory CD45RA+ cells. V shed 6 bases and J 0 bases; nucleotides not matched to a gene: 5. Germline-derived CDR1 and CDR2 are MNHEY and SMNVEV (reference sequence). This CDR3 has 15 amino acids.

The chain is built from TRBV27 and TRBJ2-7, with TRBD2 matching 10 bases. The sequencing input was naive CD8+ T cells sorted from blood. This clonotype was obtained from a man younger than 40 in good health. Here the CDR3 reads CASSRGLASSYEQYF. DNA for the CDR3: TGTGCCAGCAGCAGGGGACTAGCGAGCTCCTACGAGCAGTACTTC.